The 4 T cell receptor beta chains presented below share a single source sample, sequenced in a study of T cells in Graves' hyperthyroidism and ophthalmopathy. There were TCR beta CDR3 regions amplified from RNA transcripts. The TCR CDR3 was amplified in a first-round RT-PCR using the HTBI primer set. From the multiplex PCR reads, TCRdb called clonotypes with MiXCR, one entry per CDR3 protein. The sample includes approximately 490,000 distinct CDR3 sequences, less than 25% of them seen just once. Sequenced: blood. The origin of the receptors is a woman aged 70 to 79 with Graves' ophthalmopathy.

The sample holds a few counts of this clonotype. The CDR3 loop reads CASSLLGQGAKDTQYF. The CDR3 nucleotides are TGCGCCAGCAGCTTGTTGGGACAGGGGGCTAAAGATACGCAGTATTTT. The chain couples TRBV5-1 to TRBJ2-3; 12 positions match TRBD1. Looked up from germline, CDR1 is SGHRS and CDR2 is YFSETQ. The CDR3 covers 16 residues. Trimming took 1 base from V and 5 from J; bases not matched to a gene: 5.

This clonotype was counted a few times. This chain uses TRBV5-1 with TRBJ2-7; 12 bases map to TRBD2. The CDR3 loop spans 16 amino acids. Germline loops: CDR1 SGHRS, CDR2 YFSETQ. Trimming removed 3 bases from V and 3 bases from J; junction bases left unmatched: 7. This chain's CDR3 is CASSSGTSGSRYEQYF. The CDR3 bases are TGCGCCAGCAGCTCCGGGACTAGCGGGTCACGCTACGAGCAGTACTTC.

The gene calls are TRBV24-1 and TRBJ1-2, with D perhaps matching TRBD1 (6 bases). The CDR3 consists of 15 residues. V lost 3 bases, J lost 8 bases, and 18 bases lay in between. The germline CDR1 and CDR2 sequences are KGHDR and SFDVKD. This chain's CDR3 is CATSDPGGGAGGYTF. Written as DNA, the CDR3 is TGTGCCACCAGTGATCCCGGGGGGGGGGCCGGGGGCTACACCTTC.

This rearrangement joins TRBV30 to TRBJ1-1; tentative D call: TRBD1 (6 bases). Trimming stripped 5 bases from V and 5 bases from J, with 12 bases between. The CDR3 consists of 12 residues. Looked up from germline, CDR1 is GTSNPN and CDR2 is SVGIG (reference sequence). The CDR3: CAWSTGRTEAFF. CDR3 DNA: TGTGCCTGGTCTACAGGGAGGACTGAAGCTTTCTTT. Complete variable domain (other parts from reference TRBV30 and TRBJ1-1): SQTIHQWPATLVQPVGSPLSLECTVEGTSNPNLYWYRQAAGRGLQLLFYSVGIGQISSEVPQNLSASRPQDRQFILSSKKLLLSDSGFYLCAWSTGRTEAFFGQGTRLTVV.